These T cell receptor beta chains were read from a single sample in a study of Graves' ophthalmopathy and Graves' hyperthyroidism. TCRdb called the multiplex PCR reads again in MiXCR, with one record for every CDR3 protein. The sample carries approximately 700,000 distinct CDR3 sequences, about two fifths recorded once. Sequencing input: peripheral blood. The receptor source for this set is an adult man with Graves' ophthalmopathy. Both conserved end residues are part of each CDR3. D genes are given only for firm matches. Clone size is not always given. Where it is, it says once, few, many or a class for expanded clones.

clone_size	v_call	d_call	j_call	cdr3_aa	cdr3_nt
few	TRBV7-3	.	TRBJ2-2	CASSFTKTGELFF	TGTGCCAGCAGCTTTACGAAAACCGGGGAGCTGTTTTTT
.	TRBV25-1	TRBD1	TRBJ1-4	CASRRGHNLFF	TGTGCCAGCAGGAGGGGGCACAACCTGTTTTTT
many	TRBV12-3/TRBV12-4	TRBD1	TRBJ2-7	CASTQPGQPLRRYF	TGTGCCAGCACACAGCCGGGACAGCCACTCCGTCGGTACTTC
many	TRBV14	.	TRBJ1-4	CASSQGWELFF	TGTGCCAGCAGCCAAGGCTGGGAACTGTTTTTT
.	TRBV12-3/TRBV12-4	.	TRBJ1-5	CASSLGQFGNQPQHF	TGTGCCAGCAGTTTAGGGCAATTCGGGAATCAGCCCCAGCATTTT
few	TRBV7-9	.	TRBJ1-4	CASSSGEEKLFF	TGTGCCAGCAGCTCCGGGGAGGAAAAACTGTTTTTT
.	TRBV9	TRBD1	TRBJ2-7	CASSQGAPGQGEFYEQYF	TGTGCCAGCAGCCAAGGCGCTCCGGGACAGGGGGAATTCTACGAGCAGTACTTC
few	TRBV12-3/TRBV12-4	TRBD1	TRBJ2-2	CATDRGPGELFF	TGTGCCACAGACAGGGGCCCCGGGGAGCTGTTTTTT
many	TRBV24-1	TRBD1	TRBJ2-2	CATSDLGQGGYTGELFF	TGTGCCACCAGTGACCTGGGACAGGGAGGTTACACCGGGGAGCTGTTTTTT
many	TRBV5-1	.	TRBJ1-4	CASSFGEADEKLFF	TGCGCCAGCAGCTTCGGGGAAGCGGATGAAAAACTGTTTTTT
once	TRBV10-3	.	TRBJ1-5	CAGSGQGTAGEQPQHF	TGTGCCGGCAGTGGCCAGGGGACTGCCGGGGAGCAGCCCCAGCATTTT
many	TRBV20-1	.	TRBJ2-5	CSAYGRNQETQYF	TGCAGTGCTTACGGACGGAACCAAGAGACCCAGTACTTC
many	TRBV2	.	TRBJ1-4	CASSTRLRGEKLFF	TGTGCCAGCAGTACCAGACTTCGGGGAGAAAAACTGTTTTTT
.	TRBV29-1	TRBD2	TRBJ2-1	CSVGTSGYNEQFF	TGCAGCGTTGGGACTAGCGGCTACAATGAGCAGTTCTTC
.	TRBV2	.	TRBJ2-7	CASSEAGEYEQYF	TGTGCCAGCAGTGAGGCAGGAGAGTACGAGCAGTACTTC
.	TRBV4-2	TRBD2	TRBJ2-5	CASSPGTSAQETQYF	TGTGCCAGCAGCCCGGGGACTAGCGCGCAAGAGACCCAGTACTTC
many	TRBV12-3/TRBV12-4	TRBD1	TRBJ1-2	CASSLTGGAYGYTF	TGTGCCAGCAGTTTAACAGGGGGCGCCTACGGCTACACCTTC
few	TRBV7-2	TRBD1	TRBJ2-7	CASSPLRTGDAEQYF	TGTGCCAGCTCACCACTCAGGACAGGGGATGCCGAGCAGTACTTC
few	TRBV7-2	.	TRBJ1-1	CASSLRSWAGNTEAFF	TGTGCCAGCAGCCTGCGTAGCTGGGCAGGGAACACTGAAGCTTTCTTT
.	TRBV20-1	TRBD1	TRBJ1-5	CSAIIQGQDYGNQPQHF	TGCAGTGCTATAATACAGGGGCAGGACTATGGCAATCAGCCCCAGCATTTT
.	TRBV5-1	TRBD1	TRBJ2-5	CAGSLGTVQETQYF	TGCGCCGGCAGCCTTGGGACAGTACAAGAGACCCAGTACTTC
few	TRBV5-8	.	TRBJ2-7	CASSSPWMGFMGYEQYF	TGTGCCAGCAGTTCTCCGTGGATGGGTTTTATGGGCTACGAGCAGTACTTC
many	TRBV10-3	.	TRBJ1-1	CAISAKQNTEAFF	TGTGCCATCAGTGCTAAACAGAACACTGAAGCTTTCTTT
.	TRBV14	.	TRBJ2-3	CASSQERVTQYF	TGTGCCAGCAGCCAAGAGCGGGTAACGCAGTATTTT
.	TRBV29-1	TRBD1	TRBJ2-7	CSVEGQGGYEQYF	TGCAGCGTTGAAGGACAGGGCGGTTACGAGCAGTACTTC
many	TRBV12-3/TRBV12-4	TRBD2	TRBJ2-7	CASSRGVTGSSYEQYF	TGTGCCAGCAGCCGGGGGGTGACGGGTTCGTCCTACGAGCAGTACTTC
few	TRBV4-3	.	TRBJ1-1	CASSRSAGGMNTEAFF	TGCGCCAGCAGCCGCAGCGCGGGAGGGATGAACACTGAAGCTTTCTTT
.	TRBV7-9	TRBD1	TRBJ2-7	CASSQPMTGASLYEQYF	TGCGCCAGCAGCCAACCCATGACAGGGGCCTCCCTCTACGAGCAGTACTTC
.	TRBV10-3	.	TRBJ2-5	CAISPQTQYF	TGTGCCATCAGTCCCCAGACCCAGTACTTC
few	TRBV6-2/TRBV6-3	.	TRBJ1-1	CASSPDEAEAFF	TGTGCCAGCTCACCTGACGAGGCTGAAGCTTTCTTT
.	TRBV27	TRBD1	TRBJ1-1	CASRWTGPNTEAFF	TGTGCCAGCAGATGGACAGGCCCGAACACTGAAGCTTTCTTT
.	TRBV10-3	.	TRBJ1-1	CAISESTAGAFF	TGTGCCATCAGTGAGTCGACAGCCGGAGCTTTCTTT
.	TRBV9	.	TRBJ2-7	CASSVGGWAAYEQYF	TGTGCCAGCAGCGTAGGAGGCTGGGCAGCCTACGAGCAGTACTTC
many	TRBV7-8	TRBD1	TRBJ2-5	CASSPDRVGETQYF	TGTGCCAGCAGCCCGGACAGGGTTGGCGAGACCCAGTACTTC
.	TRBV5-1	TRBD1	TRBJ1-6	CASSLGDRGYSPLHF	TGCGCCAGCAGCTTGGGCGACAGGGGGTATTCACCCCTCCACTTT
many	TRBV10-3	.	TRBJ1-5	CAISGKDSNQPQHF	TGTGCCATCAGTGGAAAAGATAGCAATCAGCCCCAGCATTTT
many	TRBV19	TRBD1	TRBJ2-6	CATLPEDRDPSGANVLTF	TGTGCCACCCTACCCGAGGACAGGGACCCCTCTGGGGCCAACGTCCTGACTTTC
.	TRBV9	.	TRBJ1-4	CASSAALGGAVEEKLFF	TGTGCCAGCAGCGCCGCCCTGGGAGGGGCGGTGGAAGAAAAACTGTTTTTT
many	TRBV7-2	.	TRBJ2-2	CASSLERSTGELFF	TGTGCCAGCAGCTTAGAAAGAAGCACCGGGGAGCTGTTTTTT
many	TRBV7-9	.	TRBJ2-5	CASSPRTGVETQYF	TGTGCCAGCAGCCCCCGGACGGGGGTGGAGACCCAGTACTTC
.	TRBV4-3	.	TRBJ2-5	CASSQDPFLSGETQYF	TGCGCCAGCAGCCAAGATCCCTTCCTTTCGGGAGAGACCCAGTACTTC
.	TRBV5-1	.	TRBJ2-7	CASSLLGLLYEQYF	TGCGCCAGCAGCTTGTTAGGACTACTCTACGAGCAGTACTTC
.	TRBV7-6	TRBD2	TRBJ2-7	CASSRTRTSPEQYF	TGTGCCAGCAGCCGGACTAGGACCAGTCCCGAGCAGTACTTC
many	TRBV10-3	.	TRBJ2-7	CAIQGPYEQYF	TGTGCCATTCAGGGCCCCTACGAGCAGTACTTC
few	TRBV6-5	TRBD1	TRBJ1-1	CASSLGRGPEAFF	TGTGCCAGCAGTCTCGGCAGGGGGCCTGAAGCTTTCTTT
once	TRBV15	.	TRBJ2-1	CATSSAGQYNEQFF	TGTGCCACCAGCAGTGCGGGACAGTACAATGAGCAGTTCTTC
many	TRBV2	.	TRBJ1-1	CASRGGANMNTEAFF	TGTGCCAGCAGGGGGGGGGCGAACATGAACACTGAAGCTTTCTTT
many	TRBV7-2	.	TRBJ2-7	CASSSRDGIYEQYF	TGTGCCAGCAGCTCCCGGGACGGAATCTACGAGCAGTACTTC
.	TRBV12-3/TRBV12-4	.	TRBJ2-5	CASSFGRGSQETQYF	TGTGCCAGCAGTTTCGGAAGGGGTTCGCAAGAGACCCAGTACTTC